The 5 T cell receptor beta chains listed next were all sequenced from one sample in a study of cytomegalovirus exposure and HLA in healthy donors. The PCR was carried out with 60 Vbeta primers and 13 Jbeta primers. Sequencing was performed with immunoSEQ multiplex PCR; in TCRdb, only in-frame clones are kept and a portion is missing. The sample yields 90,000 to 120,000 clones, around 67% seen once. Sequencing was done on a sample of PBMCs. The receptors shown here come from a woman aged 40 to 50 in good health and CMV-seropositive.

The J gene is TRBJ2-5, the V gene TRBV5-1, with 8 nucleotides matching TRBD2. The CDR3 consists of 16 residues. V gave up 4 bases and J gave up 4 bases; unmatched junction bases: 12. Germline V gene sequence: CDR1 SGHRS, CDR2 YFSETQ. CDR3 coding DNA: TGCGCCAGCAGCCCGGAGGGAGTAGCGGGGATAGAGACCCAGTACTTC. It yields the protein CASSPEGVAGIETQYF. Looking up the rest from reference TRBV5-1 and TRBJ2-5 gives the full variable domain: KAGVTQTPRYLIKTRGQQVTLSCSPISGHRSVSWYQQTPGQGLQFLFEYFSETQRNKGNFPGRFSGRQFSNSRSEMNVSTLELGDSALYLCASSPEGVAGIETQYFGPGTRLLVL.

V usage is TRBV10-3 and J usage is TRBJ2-7; the D gene is possibly TRBD1 (6 bases). V lost 5 bases to trimming and J lost 4 bases, with 21 bases between them. Germline-derived CDR1 and CDR2 are ENHRY and SYGVKD. There are 16 residues in the CDR3. The CDR3 loop reads CAISNKGQPFGYEQYF. The CDR3 nucleotides read TGTGCCATCAGTAACAAAGGACAGCCTTTTGGATACGAGCAGTACTTC.

This chain's CDR3 is CASSSDRGRTEAFF. The CDR3 nucleotides read TGTGCCAGCAGTTCAGACAGGGGGAGGACTGAAGCTTTCTTT. This chain links TRBV6-5 with TRBJ1-1, with 9 bases identical to TRBD1. The germline gives CDR1 MNHEY, CDR2 SVGAGI. V shed 4 bases and J 5 bases; nucleotides not matched to a gene: 5. CDR3 length equals 14 residues.

This sequence joins TRBV25-1 and TRBJ1-1, with 9 nucleotides matching TRBD1. Germline lookup yields CDR1 MGHDK and CDR2 SYGVNS. The CDR3 sequence is 15 residues long. V was clipped by 4 bases and J by 7 bases; unmatched bases: 10. CDR3 DNA sequence: TGTGCCAGCAGTGGGCGACAGGGGGGCTATGGTGAAGCTTTCTTT. It yields the protein CASSGRQGGYGEAFF.

In its sample, this clone was seen once. The chain employs TRBV5-1 and TRBJ2-1; 9 nucleotides agree with TRBD2. The V and J ends lost 0 bases and 5 bases, in that order; junction bases with no gene match: 3. Germline lookup yields CDR1 SGHRS and CDR2 YFSETQ. The length of the CDR3 is 15 residues. This chain's CDR3 is CASSLVAGVNNEQFF. The CDR3, as DNA: TGCGCCAGCAGCTTGGTAGCGGGGGTTAACAATGAGCAGTTCTTC.